This T cell receptor beta chain was recorded in a study of blood T cell repertoires in COVID-19. Germline loops: CDR1 MDHEN, CDR2 SYDVKM. The CDR3 length is 13 residues. Trimming removed 6 bases from V and 3 bases from J, with 9 bases in between. Clones were read by immunoSEQ multiplex PCR, and TCRdb kept only the in-frame ones, dropping some. The sample shows around 150,000 clones, 70% to 85% of them seen only once. The sequenced sample was peripheral blood. V usage is TRBV28 and J usage is TRBJ2-4; D is ambiguous. The TCR sequence derives from a woman in her thirties or forties with COVID-19, enrolled during active disease. The CDR3 DNA reads as TGTGCCAGCAGACCACCGGGCAAAAACATTCAGTACTTC. Protein product: CASRPPGKNIQYF.